This T cell receptor (beta chain) was retrieved from a study of cytomegalovirus exposure and HLA in healthy donors. Study-level points and caveats: The classifier reportedly diagnosed cytomegalovirus status with high sensitivity and specificity. The study designated 150 or so TCR beta chains cytomegalovirus-associated. Clusters of TCRs from the first cohort tended to co-occur in the 120 or so validation repertoires (as a later analysis found).

Per the germline V gene, CDR1 is MNHNY and CDR2 is SVGAGI (reference sequence). V lost 2 bases and J 2 bases, leaving 10 bases between the germline ends. CDR3 size: 14 residues. About this clone itself: Antigen: not known.

Method: immunoSEQ multiplex PCR; TCRdb's copy keeps in-frame clones and lacks some. The sample yields about 130,000 clones, roughly 93% seen once. The sample taken for sequencing was PBMCs. The receptor was isolated from a woman aged 18-30 years in good health and CMV-seronegative. This chain joins TRBV6-6 and TRBJ2-7, with a tentative D call TRBD1 (5 bases). For the CDR3, the DNA is TGTGCCAGCAGTTACGGGCAGGGCCCCTACGAGCAGTACTTC. This codes for CASSYGQGPYEQYF.